This passage covers 19 T cell receptor beta chains from one sample sequenced in a study of control samples from healthy donors and cancer patients. Repertoires were generated with immunoSEQ multiplex PCR, while TCRdb's copy carries only in-frame clones and drops some. The table records 90,000 to 150,000 clones, roughly 90% of them present only once. The sample was blood. The source is a man aged 45-65 years in good health.

This clone was seen a single time. The chain employs TRBV7-9 and TRBJ2-1; 9 bases are shared with TRBD2. J lost 5 bases, V lost 5 bases, and 7 bases had no gene match. There are 15 residues in the CDR3. The germline V gene has CDR1 SEHNR and CDR2 FQNEAQ (reference sequence). DNA of the CDR3: TGTGCCAGCAGCCAAGCGGGGGGCCCGAACAATGAGCAGTTCTTC. This sequence encodes CASSQAGGPNNEQFF.

This chain connects TRBV5-1 to TRBJ1-2; tentative D call: TRBD1 (5 bases). Germline V gene data show CDR1 as SGHRS and CDR2 as YFSETQ. CDR3 length: 15 residues. V lost 3 bases and J lost 0, with 12 bases in between. The CDR3 is CASSSLEGTNYGYTF. The CDR3 DNA follows: TGCGCCAGCAGCTCCCTCGAGGGGACTAACTATGGCTACACCTTC.

The rearrangement links TRBV6-1 to TRBJ2-5; 9 nucleotides line up with TRBD1. Germline CDR1 MNHNS, CDR2 SASEGT. This CDR3 contains 16 residues. Germline trimming cut 2 bases from V and 2 bases from J; bases unmatched to any gene: 6. CDR3 bases: TGTGCCAGCAGTGAACTAACCGGGACAGGGCAAGAGACCCAGTACTTC. This translates into CASSELTGTGQETQYF.

In this sample, this clone turned up once. In DNA, the CDR3 is TGTGCCTGGAGGGGAGGGAGCTCCTATAATTCACCCCTCCACTTT. It yields the protein CAWRGGSSYNSPLHF. The chain carries TRBV30 and TRBJ1-6, with unresolved D. V lost 3 bases and J lost 0, with 9 bases in between. Per the germline V gene, CDR1 is GTSNPN and CDR2 is SVGIG (reference sequence). The CDR3 sequence is 15 residues long. Based on the CDR3 plus reference TRBV30 and TRBJ1-6, the full variable domain is SQTIHQWPATLVQPVGSPLSLECTVEGTSNPNLYWYRQAAGRGLQLLFYSVGIGQISSEVPQNLSASRPQDRQFILSSKKLLLSDSGFYLCAWRGGSSYNSPLHFGNGTRLTVT.

The rearrangement links TRBV2 to TRBJ2-4; 7 bases align to TRBD1. The CDR3 is 15 amino acids. V trimming: 3 bases; J trimming: 1 base; junction bases outside the gene matches: 3. The germline V gene has CDR1 SNHLY and CDR2 FYNNEI. The CDR3 loop is CASSDRTGAKNIQYF. The CDR3 DNA reads as TGTGCCAGCAGTGATCGGACAGGTGCCAAAAACATTCAGTACTTC.

V gene TRBV5-5 combines with J gene TRBJ2-7, with 9 bases lining up with TRBD1. Germline CDR1 SGHKS, CDR2 YYEKEE (reference sequence). V gave up 4 bases and J gave up 0 bases; unmatched junction bases: 5. The CDR3 totals 15 residues. CDR3 region: CASSRDRGSSYEQYF. The CDR3 DNA is TGTGCCAGCAGCCGCGACAGGGGGAGCTCCTACGAGCAGTACTTC.

J is TRBJ2-2 and V is TRBV6-5; tentatively, D is TRBD1 (5 bases). Germline lookup yields CDR1 MNHEY and CDR2 SVGAGI. This CDR3 is built from 15 residues. Trimming removed 6 bases at V and 0 bases at J, with 11 bases between. CDR3 residues: CASRNGQTNTGELFF. DNA for the CDR3: TGTGCCAGCAGGAACGGACAAACGAACACCGGGGAGCTGTTTTTT.

The table lists this clone with a count of one. The chain has TRBV5-1 and TRBJ2-1, with a weak D call TRBD1 (6 bases). This CDR3 spans 17 amino acids. The ends were cut back, 3 bases at V and 4 bases at J, with 20 bases in the middle. Germline CDR1 and CDR2: SGHRS and YFSETQ. The CDR3 sequence: CASSSGQIGNLYNEQFF. The CDR3 DNA is TGCGCCAGCAGCTCCGGACAGATAGGCAACCTTTACAATGAGCAGTTCTTC.

This chain links TRBV7-6 with TRBJ2-6; 9 bases are a match to TRBD2. After removal of 5 bases from V and 0 bases from J, the junction contained 8 bases not matched to a gene. This CDR3 spans 18 amino acids. Germline V gene data show CDR1 as SGHVS and CDR2 as FNYEAQ. The CDR3, as DNA: TGTGCCAGCAGCCCGGGGACTAGCCCCAGCTCTGGGGCCAACGTCCTGACTTTC. Translation: CASSPGTSPSSGANVLTF.

The rearrangement joins TRBV3-1 (or the pseudogene TRBV3-2) to TRBJ1-4; 10 nucleotides align to TRBD1. Germline V gene lookup returns CDR1 LGHDT and CDR2 YNNKEL (reference sequence). The CDR3 loop spans 15 amino acids. After removal of 5 bases from V and 8 bases from J, the junction contained 8 bases not matched to a gene. The CDR3 DNA is TGTGCCAGCAGCGCCACCCCGGACAGGGGGGAAAAACTGTTTTTT. Protein sequence: CASSATPDRGEKLFF.

V and J are TRBV6-1 and TRBJ2-5; 14 bases match TRBD2. Germline V gives CDR1 MNHNS, CDR2 SASEGT. There are 15 residues in the CDR3. Germline trimming cut 3 bases from V and 5 bases from J; bases unmatched to any gene: 2. This chain's CDR3 is CASSETSGGAETQYF. CDR3 DNA: TGTGCCAGCAGTGAGACTAGCGGGGGGGCTGAGACCCAGTACTTC.

J is TRBJ2-7 and V is TRBV11-1; D is unclear. The CDR3 is 13 amino acids. V was pared by 1 base and J by 4 bases, with 8 bases between. Germline CDR1 reads SGHAT; CDR2 reads FQDESV (reference sequence). CDR3 nucleotide sequence: TGTGCCAGCAGCTTAGGCGCGGAATACGAGCAGTACTTC. This sequence encodes CASSLGAEYEQYF.

This chain joins TRBV11-1 and TRBJ1-1; the match to TRBD1 covers 7 bases. This CDR3 comprises 14 residues. Trimming took 1 base from V and 1 from J; bases not matched to a gene: 0. Germline CDR1 SGHAT, CDR2 FQDESV (reference sequence). The CDR3: CASSLGQGNTEAFF. CDR3 in DNA: TGTGCCAGCAGCTTAGGACAGGGGAACACTGAAGCTTTCTTT.

The J gene is TRBJ1-1, the V gene TRBV7-2; D gene ambiguous. CDR1 is SGHTA and CDR2 is FQGNSA in the germline V gene. Trimming stripped 7 bases from V and 6 bases from J, with 9 bases between. The CDR3 has 11 residues. The CDR3 bases are TGTGCCAGCACCCCTGGACCTGAAGCTTTCTTT. It yields the protein CASTPGPEAFF.

This chain uses TRBV27 with TRBJ1-2, with D unclear. Germline V gene sequence: CDR1 MNHEY, CDR2 SMNVEV (reference sequence). Trimming took off 6 bases at V and 0 bases at J, with 5 bases between the two ends. This CDR3 has 12 residues. This CDR3 is CASSDTNYGYTF. In nucleotides, the CDR3 is TGTGCCAGCAGCGACACTAACTATGGCTACACCTTC.

The CDR3 DNA reads as TGTGCCAGCAGTCTTAGGGGAAGCACAGATACGCAGTATTTT. Translated, it gives CASSLRGSTDTQYF. The V gene is TRBV7-9, the J gene TRBJ2-3; possibly TRBD1 for D (5 bases). V was pared by 6 bases and J by 0 bases, with 10 bases between. Germline V gene lookup returns CDR1 SEHNR and CDR2 FQNEAQ (reference sequence). CDR3 length equals 14 residues.

The chain couples TRBV2 to TRBJ2-7, with TRBD1 matching 8 bases. J lost 3 bases, V lost 6 bases, and 4 bases had no gene match. CDR3 length: 13 residues. In germline, CDR1 is SNHLY, CDR2 FYNNEI. CDR3 sequence reads: CASSATGGYEQYF. The CDR3 nucleotides read TGTGCCAGCAGCGCCACAGGGGGCTACGAGCAGTACTTC.

The chain is built from TRBV7-2 and TRBJ1-6; D is unclear. This CDR3 contains 15 residues. The V end was cut by 5 bases, the J end by 7 bases, with 15 bases between. Germline loops: CDR1 SGHTA, CDR2 FQGNSA. The DNA for the CDR3 is TGTGCCAGCAGCCTCCTAGACGTTGACAATTCACCCCTCCACTTT. Amino acid sequence: CASSLLDVDNSPLHF. The full variable domain, in which reference TRBV7-2 and TRBJ1-6 provide the parts outside the CDR3, is GAGVSQSPSNKVTEKGKDVELRCDPISGHTALYWYRQSLGQGLEFLIYFQGNSAPDKSGLPSDRFSAERTGGSVSTLTIQRTQQEDSAVYLCASSLLDVDNSPLHFGNGTRLTVT.

Here the CDR3 DNA reads TGCAGCGTTGTGGGGGGGACAGGGGACTTGAACACTGAAGCTTTCTTT. It codes for CSVVGGTGDLNTEAFF. The V gene is TRBV29-1, the J gene TRBJ1-1; 10 bases line up with TRBD1. The germline V gene encodes CDR1 SQVTM and CDR2 ANQGSEA. The V gene end was trimmed by 4 bases and the J gene end by 0 bases; junction bases not matched to a gene: 8. The CDR3 consists of 16 residues.